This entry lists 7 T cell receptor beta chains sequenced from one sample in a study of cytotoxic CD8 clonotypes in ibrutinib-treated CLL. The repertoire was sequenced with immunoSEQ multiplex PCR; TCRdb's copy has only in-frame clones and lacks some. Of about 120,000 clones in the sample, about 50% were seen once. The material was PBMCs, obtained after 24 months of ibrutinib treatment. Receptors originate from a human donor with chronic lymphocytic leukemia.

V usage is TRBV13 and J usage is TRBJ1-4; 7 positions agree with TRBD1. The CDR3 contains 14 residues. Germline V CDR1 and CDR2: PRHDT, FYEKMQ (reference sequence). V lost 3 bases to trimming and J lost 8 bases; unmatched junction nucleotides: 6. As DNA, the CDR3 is TGTGCCAGCAGCTTTCAGGGGGGAGGAGAAAAACTGTTTTTT. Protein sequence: CASSFQGGGEKLFF.

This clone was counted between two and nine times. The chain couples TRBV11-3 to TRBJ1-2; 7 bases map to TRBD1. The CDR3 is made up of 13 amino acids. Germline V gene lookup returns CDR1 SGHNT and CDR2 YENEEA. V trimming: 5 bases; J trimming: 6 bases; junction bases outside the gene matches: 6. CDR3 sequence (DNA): TGTGCCAGCAGCCCCGGGACAGTGAATGGCTACACCTTC. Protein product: CASSPGTVNGYTF.

As DNA, the CDR3 is TGTGCCAGCAGTCAACCTAATCAGCCCCAGCATTTT. It codes for CASSQPNQPQHF. J is TRBJ1-5 and V is TRBV6-6, with unresolved D. V was pared by 5 bases and J by 4 bases, with 6 bases between. Looked up from germline, CDR1 is MNHNY and CDR2 is SVGAGI (reference sequence). The CDR3 is made up of 12 amino acids.

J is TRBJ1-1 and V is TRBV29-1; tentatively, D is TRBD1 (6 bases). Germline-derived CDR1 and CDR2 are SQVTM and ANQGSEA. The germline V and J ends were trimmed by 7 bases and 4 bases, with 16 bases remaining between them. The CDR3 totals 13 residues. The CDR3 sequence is CSAQVRGGTEAFF. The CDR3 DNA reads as TGCAGCGCCCAAGTAAGGGGGGGCACTGAAGCTTTCTTT.

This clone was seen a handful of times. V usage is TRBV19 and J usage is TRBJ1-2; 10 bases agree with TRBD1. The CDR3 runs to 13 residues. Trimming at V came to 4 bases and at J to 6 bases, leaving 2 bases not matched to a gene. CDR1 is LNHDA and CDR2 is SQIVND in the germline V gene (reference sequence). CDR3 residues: CASSRDRGDGYTF. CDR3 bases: TGTGCCAGTAGTAGGGACAGGGGCGATGGCTACACCTTC.

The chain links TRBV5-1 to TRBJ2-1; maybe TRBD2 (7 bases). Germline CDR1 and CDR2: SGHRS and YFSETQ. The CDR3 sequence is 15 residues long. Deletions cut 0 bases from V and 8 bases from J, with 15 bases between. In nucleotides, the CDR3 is TGCGCCAGCAGCTTGGAGACAAGGGAGGGGGATGAGCAGTTCTTC. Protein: CASSLETREGDEQFF.

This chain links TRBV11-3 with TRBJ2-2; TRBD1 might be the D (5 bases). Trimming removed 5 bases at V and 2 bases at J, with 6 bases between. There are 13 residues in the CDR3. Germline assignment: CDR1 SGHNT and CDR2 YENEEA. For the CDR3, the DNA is TGTGCCAGCAGCGACAGAAACACCGGGGAGCTGTTTTTT. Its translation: CASSDRNTGELFF.